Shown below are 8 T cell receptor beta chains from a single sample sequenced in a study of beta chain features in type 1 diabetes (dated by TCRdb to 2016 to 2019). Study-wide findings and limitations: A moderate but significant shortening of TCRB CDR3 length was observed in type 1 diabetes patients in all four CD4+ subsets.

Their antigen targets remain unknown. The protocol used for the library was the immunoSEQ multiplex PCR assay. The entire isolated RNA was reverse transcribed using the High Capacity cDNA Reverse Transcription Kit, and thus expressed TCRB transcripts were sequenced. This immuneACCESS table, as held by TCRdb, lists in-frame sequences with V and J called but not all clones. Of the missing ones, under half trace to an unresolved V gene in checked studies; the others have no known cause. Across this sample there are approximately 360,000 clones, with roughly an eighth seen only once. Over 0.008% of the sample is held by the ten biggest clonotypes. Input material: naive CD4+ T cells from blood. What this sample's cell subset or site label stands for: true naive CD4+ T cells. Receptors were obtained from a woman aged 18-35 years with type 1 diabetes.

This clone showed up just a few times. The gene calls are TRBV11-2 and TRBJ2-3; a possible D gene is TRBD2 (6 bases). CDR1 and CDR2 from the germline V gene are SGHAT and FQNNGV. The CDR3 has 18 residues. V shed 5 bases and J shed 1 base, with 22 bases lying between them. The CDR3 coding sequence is TGTGCCAGCAGCAGTCGGGGCCCTAAGTGGGGGGGCACAGATACGCAGTATTTT. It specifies CASSSRGPKWGGTDTQYF.

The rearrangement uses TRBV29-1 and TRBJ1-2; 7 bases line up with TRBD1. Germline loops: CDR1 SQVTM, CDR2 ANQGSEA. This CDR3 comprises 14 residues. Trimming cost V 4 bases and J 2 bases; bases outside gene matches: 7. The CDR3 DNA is TGCAGCGTTGGCAAGAACAGGGGAAACTATGGCTACACCTTC. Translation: CSVGKNRGNYGYTF.

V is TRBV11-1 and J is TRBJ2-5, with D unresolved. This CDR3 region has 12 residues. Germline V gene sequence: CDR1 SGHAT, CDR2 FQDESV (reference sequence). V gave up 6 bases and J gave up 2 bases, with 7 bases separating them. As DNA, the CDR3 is TGTGCCAGCAGTAACAATCAAGAGACCCAGTACTTC. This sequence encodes CASSNNQETQYF.

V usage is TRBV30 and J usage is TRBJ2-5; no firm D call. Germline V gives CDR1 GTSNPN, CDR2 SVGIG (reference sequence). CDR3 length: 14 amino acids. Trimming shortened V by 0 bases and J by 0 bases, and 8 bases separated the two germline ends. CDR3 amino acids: CAWSVAQNQETQYF. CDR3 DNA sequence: TGTGCCTGGAGTGTGGCCCAGAACCAAGAGACCCAGTACTTC.

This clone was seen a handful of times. The CDR3 loop is CASSSQGANTEAFF. The CDR3 DNA reads TGTGCCAGTAGTTCACAGGGGGCGAACACTGAAGCTTTCTTT. V gene TRBV19 combines with J gene TRBJ1-1, with 9 bases lining up with TRBD1. This CDR3 region has 14 residues. In germline, CDR1 is LNHDA, CDR2 SQIVND (reference sequence). With 5 bases clipped from V and 1 base from J, the junction kept 2 bases outside the gene matches.

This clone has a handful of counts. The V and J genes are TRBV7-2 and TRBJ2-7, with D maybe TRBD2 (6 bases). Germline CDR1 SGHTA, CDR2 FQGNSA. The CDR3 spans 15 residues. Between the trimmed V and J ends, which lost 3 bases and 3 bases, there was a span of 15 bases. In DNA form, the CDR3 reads TGTGCCAGCAGCTTTGGGTTAGCGGAGAGCTACGAGCAGTACTTC. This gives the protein CASSFGLAESYEQYF.

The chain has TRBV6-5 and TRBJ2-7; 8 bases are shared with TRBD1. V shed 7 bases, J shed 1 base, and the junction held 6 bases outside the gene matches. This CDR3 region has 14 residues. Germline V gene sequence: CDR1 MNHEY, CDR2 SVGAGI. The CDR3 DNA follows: TGTGCCAGCAACACTGGACAGGGTTCCTACGAGCAGTACTTC. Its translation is CASNTGQGSYEQYF.

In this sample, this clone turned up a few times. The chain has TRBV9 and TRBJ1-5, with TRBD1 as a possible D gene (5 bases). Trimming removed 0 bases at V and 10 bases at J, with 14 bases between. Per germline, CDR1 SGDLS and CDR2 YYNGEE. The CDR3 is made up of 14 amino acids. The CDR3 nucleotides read TGTGCCAGCAGCGTAGGAAGGGACTGGACTCCCCAGCATTTT. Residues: CASSVGRDWTPQHF.